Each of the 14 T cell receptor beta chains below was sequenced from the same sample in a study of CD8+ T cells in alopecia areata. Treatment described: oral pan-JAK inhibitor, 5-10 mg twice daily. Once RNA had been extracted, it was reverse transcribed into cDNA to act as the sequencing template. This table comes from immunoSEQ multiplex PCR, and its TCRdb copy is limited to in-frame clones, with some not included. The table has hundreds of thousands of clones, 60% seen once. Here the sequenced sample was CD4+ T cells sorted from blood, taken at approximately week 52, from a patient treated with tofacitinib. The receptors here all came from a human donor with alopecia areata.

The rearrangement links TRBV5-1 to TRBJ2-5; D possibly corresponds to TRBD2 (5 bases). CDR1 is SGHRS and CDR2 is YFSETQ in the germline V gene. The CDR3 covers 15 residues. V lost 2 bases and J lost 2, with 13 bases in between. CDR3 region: CASSFIPGSQETQYF. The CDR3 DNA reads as TGCGCCAGCAGCTTTATCCCGGGGTCACAAGAGACCCAGTACTTC. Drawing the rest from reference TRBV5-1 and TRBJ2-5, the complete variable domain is KAGVTQTPRYLIKTRGQQVTLSCSPISGHRSVSWYQQTPGQGLQFLFEYFSETQRNKGNFPGRFSGRQFSNSRSEMNVSTLELGDSALYLCASSFIPGSQETQYFGPGTRLLVL.

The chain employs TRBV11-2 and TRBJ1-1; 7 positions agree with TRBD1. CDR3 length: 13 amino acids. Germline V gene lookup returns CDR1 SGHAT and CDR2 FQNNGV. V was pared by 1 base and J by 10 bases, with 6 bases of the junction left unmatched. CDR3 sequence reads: CASSLGQGIRAFF. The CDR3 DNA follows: TGTGCCAGCAGCTTAGGACAGGGCATCAGAGCTTTCTTT. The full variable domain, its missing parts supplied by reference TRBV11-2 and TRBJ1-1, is EAGVAQSPRYKIIEKRQSVAFWCNPISGHATLYWYQQILGQGPKLLIQFQNNGVVDDSQLPKDRFSAERLKGVDSTLKIQPAKLEDSAVYLCASSLGQGIRAFFGQGTRLTVV.

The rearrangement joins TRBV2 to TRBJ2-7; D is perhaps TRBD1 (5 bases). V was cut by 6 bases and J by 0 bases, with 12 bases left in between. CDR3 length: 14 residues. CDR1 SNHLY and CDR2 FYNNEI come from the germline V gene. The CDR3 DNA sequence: TGTGCCAGCAGAACACAGGCGATCTCCTACGAGCAGTACTTC. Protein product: CASRTQAISYEQYF. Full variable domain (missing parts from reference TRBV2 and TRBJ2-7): EPEVTQTPSHQVTQMGQEVILRCVPISNHLYFYWYRQILGQKVEFLVSFYNNEISEKSEIFDDQFSVERPDGSNFTLKIRSTKLEDSAMYFCASRTQAISYEQYFGPGTRLTVT.

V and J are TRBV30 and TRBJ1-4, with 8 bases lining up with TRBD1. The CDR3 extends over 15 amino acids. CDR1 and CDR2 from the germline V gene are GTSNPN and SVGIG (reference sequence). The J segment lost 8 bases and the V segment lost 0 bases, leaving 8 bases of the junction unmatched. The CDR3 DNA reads TGTGCCTGGAGTGTTGGGGGCAGGGGGCGCGAAAAACTGTTTTTT. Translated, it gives CAWSVGGRGREKLFF.

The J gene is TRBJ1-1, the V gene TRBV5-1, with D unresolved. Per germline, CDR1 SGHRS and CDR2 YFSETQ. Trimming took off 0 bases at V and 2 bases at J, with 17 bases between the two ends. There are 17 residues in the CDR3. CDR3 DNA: TGCGCCAGCAGCTTGGCCATCACAGCGGCCGATAACACTGAAGCTTTCTTT. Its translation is CASSLAITAADNTEAFF.

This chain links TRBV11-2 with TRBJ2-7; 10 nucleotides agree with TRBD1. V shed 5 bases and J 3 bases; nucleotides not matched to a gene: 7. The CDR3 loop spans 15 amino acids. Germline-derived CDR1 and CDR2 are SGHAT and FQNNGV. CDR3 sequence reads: CASSLDRGRIYEQYF. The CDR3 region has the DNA TGTGCCAGCAGCCTCGACAGGGGGCGTATCTACGAGCAGTACTTC.

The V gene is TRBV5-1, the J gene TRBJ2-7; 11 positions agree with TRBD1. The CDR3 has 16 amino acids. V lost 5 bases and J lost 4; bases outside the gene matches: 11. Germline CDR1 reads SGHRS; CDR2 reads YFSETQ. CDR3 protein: CASRPGQGAVAYEQYF. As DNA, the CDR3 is TGCGCCAGCAGGCCAGGACAGGGGGCTGTGGCGTACGAGCAGTACTTC.

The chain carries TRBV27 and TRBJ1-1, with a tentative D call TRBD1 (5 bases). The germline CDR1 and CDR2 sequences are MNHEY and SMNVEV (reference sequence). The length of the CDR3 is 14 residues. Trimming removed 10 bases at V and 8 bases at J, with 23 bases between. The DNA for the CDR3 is TGTGCCACCAAGATGCGGGGGGAGGTCGGGGAAGCTTTCTTT. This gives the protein CATKMRGEVGEAFF.

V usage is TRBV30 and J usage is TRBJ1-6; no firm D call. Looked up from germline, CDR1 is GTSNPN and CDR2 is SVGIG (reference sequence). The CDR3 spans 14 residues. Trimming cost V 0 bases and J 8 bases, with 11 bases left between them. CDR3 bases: TGTGCCTGGAGTGTACTGGGAAGGGATTCACCCCTCCACTTT. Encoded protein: CAWSVLGRDSPLHF.

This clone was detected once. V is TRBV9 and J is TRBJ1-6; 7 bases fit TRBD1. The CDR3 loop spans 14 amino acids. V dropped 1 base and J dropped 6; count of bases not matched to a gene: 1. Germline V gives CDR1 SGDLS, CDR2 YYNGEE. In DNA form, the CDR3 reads TGTGCCAGCAGCGTATGGGACAGTAATTCACCCCTCCACTTT. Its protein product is CASSVWDSNSPLHF.

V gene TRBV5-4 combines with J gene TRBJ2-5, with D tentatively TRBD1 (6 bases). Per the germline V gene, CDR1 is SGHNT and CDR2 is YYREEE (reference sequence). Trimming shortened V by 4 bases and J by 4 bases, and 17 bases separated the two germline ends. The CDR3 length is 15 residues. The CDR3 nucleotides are TGTGCCAGCAGCCAAACAGGGAATAGTGGAGAGACCCAGTACTTC. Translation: CASSQTGNSGETQYF.

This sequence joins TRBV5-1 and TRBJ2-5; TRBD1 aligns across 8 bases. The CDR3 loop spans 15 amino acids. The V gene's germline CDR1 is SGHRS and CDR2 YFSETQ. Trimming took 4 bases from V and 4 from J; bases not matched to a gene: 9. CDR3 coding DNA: TGCGCCAGCAGCGGCGGACAGGGTGGTGTAGAGACCCAGTACTTC. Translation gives CASSGGQGGVETQYF.

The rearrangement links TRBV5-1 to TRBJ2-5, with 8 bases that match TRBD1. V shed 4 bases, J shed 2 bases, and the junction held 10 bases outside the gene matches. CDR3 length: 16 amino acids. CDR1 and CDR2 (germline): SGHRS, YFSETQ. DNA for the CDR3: TGCGCCAGCAGCGGCCGACTACAGGGGGGACAAGAGACCCAGTACTTC. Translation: CASSGRLQGGQETQYF.

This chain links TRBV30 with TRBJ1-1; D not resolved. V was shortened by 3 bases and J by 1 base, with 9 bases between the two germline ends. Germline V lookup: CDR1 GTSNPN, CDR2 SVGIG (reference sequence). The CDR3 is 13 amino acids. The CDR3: CAWSRSGNTEAFF. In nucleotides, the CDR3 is TGTGCCTGGAGCCGGTCGGGGAACACTGAAGCTTTCTTT.